Following are 10 T cell receptor beta chains from one sample sequenced in a study of regulatory T cells in long-lasting Graves disease (dated by TCRdb to the early 2020s). Library preparation used multiplex PCR. This sample was sequenced with an Illumina HiSeq 4000. TCR beta libraries were built with iRepertoire HTBI primers and Arm-PCR amplification of CDR3 regions. TCRdb reanalyzed the raw reads on its own, using fastp at Q25 for trimming and MiXCR for clone calling, and kept in-frame beta chains. A single entry per CDR3 protein holds the most common genes and DNA from its merged rows. For this sample there are about 470,000 distinct CDR3 sequences; less than 25% appear just once. The ten biggest clones cover roughly 8% of the sample. The time point label, read with the paper, signifies: persistent/refractory GD, antithyroid drugs over 5 years with positive TRAb. For both TCR sequencing and RNA sequencing, RNA was extracted from PBMCs using TRIzol.

The source material was peripheral blood mononuclear cells (PBMCs), sampled when the disease was refractory, from a patient treated with antithyroid drugs. These receptors were collected from a female donor with Graves disease.

The V and J genes are TRBV24-1 and TRBJ1-3, with 8 nucleotides matching TRBD1. Unmatched junction bases numbered 19, after V lost 0 bases and J lost 1 base. This CDR3 contains 22 residues. CDR1 and CDR2 from the germline V gene are KGHDR and SFDVKD. The CDR3 here is CATSDLVGLGGTGYDSGNTIYF. The CDR3 bases are TGTGCCACCAGTGATTTGGTTGGTCTGGGCGGGACAGGTTACGATTCTGGAAACACCATATATTTT.

In its sample, this clonotype was seen many times. The chain employs TRBV27 and TRBJ1-1; no reliable D call. The CDR3 has 15 amino acids. V was shortened by 5 bases and J by 6 bases, with 19 bases between the two germline ends. The germline CDR1 and CDR2 sequences are MNHEY and SMNVEV (reference sequence). In DNA form, the CDR3 reads TGTGCCAGCAGTCCCGGATTCTTGTTTACGTCTGAAGCTTTCTTT. Its protein is CASSPGFLFTSEAFF.

J is TRBJ1-5 and V is TRBV9; tentative D call: TRBD1 (5 bases). V was shortened by 0 bases and J by 0 bases, with 13 bases between the two germline ends. This CDR3 comprises 17 residues. Germline V lookup: CDR1 SGDLS, CDR2 YYNGEE. The chain's CDR3 is CASSVVPGAGSNQPQHF. CDR3 nucleotide sequence: TGTGCCAGCAGCGTAGTACCTGGGGCGGGTAGCAATCAGCCCCAGCATTTT.

Many counts were recorded for this clonotype. The chain joins TRBV3-1 to TRBJ1-4; D is undetermined. CDR3 length: 18 amino acids. Germline CDR1 and CDR2: LGHDT and YNNKEL (reference sequence). V lost 0 bases and J 8 bases, leaving 22 bases between the germline ends. The CDR3 loop is CASSQDPGHLPIGEKLFF. The CDR3, as DNA: TGTGCCAGCAGCCAAGATCCTGGGCATCTCCCCATAGGGGAAAAACTGTTTTTT. Looking up the rest from reference TRBV3-1 and TRBJ1-4 gives the full variable domain: DTAVSQTPKYLVTQMGNDKSIKCEQNLGHDTMYWYKQDSKKFLKIMFSYNNKELIINETVPNRFSPKSPDKAHLNLHINSLELGDSAVYFCASSQDPGHLPIGEKLFFGSGTQLSVL.

On this clonotype: One end of the junction fails to match germline, which may point to a read error. This chain joins TRBV13 and TRBJ2-7, with a weak D call TRBD1 (7 bases). The CDR3 sequence is 12 residues long. Per the germline V gene, CDR1 is PRHDT and CDR2 is FYEKMQ (reference sequence). CDR3 nucleotides: TGTGCCAGCAGCACCCGACAGGGAGGACCGTTCTTC. Protein: CASSTRQGGPFF. Full variable domain (missing parts from reference TRBV13 and TRBJ2-7): AAGVIQSPRHLIKEKRETATLKCYPIPRHDTVYWYQQGPGQDPQFLISFYEKMQSDKGSIPDRFSAQQFSDYHSELNMSSLELGDSALYFCASSTRQGGPFFGPGTRLTVT.

The V and J genes are TRBV28 and TRBJ2-1; 7 positions match TRBD1. Per germline, CDR1 MDHEN and CDR2 SYDVKM. The CDR3 has 18 residues. V shed 8 bases and J 0 bases; nucleotides not matched to a gene: 16. The CDR3 is CASASGQSLRSSYNEQFF. The DNA of the CDR3 is TGTGCCAGCGCATCGGGACAGAGCCTCAGAAGCTCCTACAATGAGCAGTTCTTC.

Comments on this clonotype: A read error may explain this, as a much larger clone is one base away. The chain is built from TRBV29-1 and TRBJ2-7, with 9 bases identical to TRBD1. V trimming: 1 base; J trimming: 6 bases; junction bases outside the gene matches: 4. In germline, CDR1 is SQVTM, CDR2 ANQGSEA. This CDR3 contains 13 residues. CDR3 nucleotide sequence: TGCAGCGTTGAAGGGGACAGGGAGCTCGAGCAGTACTTC. Amino acids: CSVEGDRELEQYF.

This clonotype was detected only a few times. V usage is TRBV29-1 and J usage is TRBJ2-5, with 8 bases aligning to TRBD2. The CDR3 extends over 15 amino acids. From germline, CDR1 is SQVTM and CDR2 ANQGSEA. J lost 0 bases, V lost 7 bases, and 10 bases had no gene match. CDR3 DNA: TGCAGCGCCCTACCCTTAGCGGGGTACCAAGAGACCCAGTACTTC. Amino acid sequence: CSALPLAGYQETQYF.

The chain uses TRBV7-9 and TRBJ2-2, with D tentatively TRBD2 (5 bases). The CDR3 loop spans 16 amino acids. The germline gives CDR1 SEHNR, CDR2 FQNEAQ (reference sequence). The V gene lost 10 bases and the J gene lost 5 bases, with 23 bases spanning the gap. CDR3 in amino acids: CAKGGAAGPGTGELFF. In nucleotides, the CDR3 is TGTGCCAAAGGTGGCGCGGCCGGGCCGGGGACCGGGGAGCTGTTTTTT.

In its sample, this clonotype was seen a few times. V usage is TRBV20-1 and J usage is TRBJ2-7, with D perhaps TRBD1 (5 bases). This CDR3 is built from 13 residues. Germline assignment: CDR1 DFQATT and CDR2 SNEGSKA (reference sequence). V lost 3 bases, J lost 7 bases, and 16 bases lay in between. Here the CDR3 DNA reads TGCAGTGCTAGTAATTGGCAGGGTTTGGAGCAGTACTTC. It encodes CSASNWQGLEQYF.